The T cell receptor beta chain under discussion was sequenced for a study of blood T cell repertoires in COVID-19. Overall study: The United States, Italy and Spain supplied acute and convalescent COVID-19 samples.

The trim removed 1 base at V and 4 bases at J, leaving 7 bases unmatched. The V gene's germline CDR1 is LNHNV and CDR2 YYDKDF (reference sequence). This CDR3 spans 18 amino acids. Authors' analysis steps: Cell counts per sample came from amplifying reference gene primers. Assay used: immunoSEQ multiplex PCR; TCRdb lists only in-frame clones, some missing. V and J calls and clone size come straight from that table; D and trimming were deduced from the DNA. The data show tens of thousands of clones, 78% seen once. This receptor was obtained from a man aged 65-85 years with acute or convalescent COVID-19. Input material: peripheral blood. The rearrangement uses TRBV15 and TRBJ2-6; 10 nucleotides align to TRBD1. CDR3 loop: CATSRGGQGLSGANVLTF. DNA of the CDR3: TGTGCCACCAGCAGAGGGGGACAGGGGCTTTCAGGGGCCAACGTCCTGACTTTC. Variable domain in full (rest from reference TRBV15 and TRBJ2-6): DAMVIQNPRYQVTQFGKPVTLSCSQTLNHNVMYWYQQKSSQAPKLLFHYYDKDFNNEADTPDNFQSRRPNTSFCFLDIRSPGLGDTAMYLCATSRGGQGLSGANVLTFGAGSRLTVL.